This T cell receptor (beta chain) was found in a study of T cell repertoires in cytomegalovirus infection. In the study overall: Researchers turned to recently identified HLA-C-restricted CMV epitopes as well as well-studied HLA-B-restricted ones. The study's findings and limits: People with CMV and the relevant HLA were identified by cumulative public TCR beta family frequency.

This clonotype was seen ten or more times. The antigen is not known. J gave up 0 bases and V 6 bases, and 14 bases lay outside the gene matches. Germline loops: CDR1 MNHEY, CDR2 SVGEGT. The CDR3 length is 17 residues. In TCRdb, the reads were re-called with MiXCR into one record per CDR3 protein. Of approximately 49,000 distinct CDR3 sequences listed, 15% to 25% are singletons. The gene calls are TRBV6-2 or TRBV6-3 and TRBJ2-7, with TRBD2 matching 7 bases. This TCR derives from a human donor in good health (CMV status not recorded). Some clones in this sample may be carry-over from other donors' samples. The input for sequencing was CD8+ T cells from cultured PBMCs, taken from culture after CMV antigen stimulation. The CDR3 region is CASRQPKASGNSYEQYF. The CDR3 DNA sequence: TGTGCCAGCAGGCAGCCAAAGGCTAGCGGAAACTCCTACGAGCAGTACTTC.